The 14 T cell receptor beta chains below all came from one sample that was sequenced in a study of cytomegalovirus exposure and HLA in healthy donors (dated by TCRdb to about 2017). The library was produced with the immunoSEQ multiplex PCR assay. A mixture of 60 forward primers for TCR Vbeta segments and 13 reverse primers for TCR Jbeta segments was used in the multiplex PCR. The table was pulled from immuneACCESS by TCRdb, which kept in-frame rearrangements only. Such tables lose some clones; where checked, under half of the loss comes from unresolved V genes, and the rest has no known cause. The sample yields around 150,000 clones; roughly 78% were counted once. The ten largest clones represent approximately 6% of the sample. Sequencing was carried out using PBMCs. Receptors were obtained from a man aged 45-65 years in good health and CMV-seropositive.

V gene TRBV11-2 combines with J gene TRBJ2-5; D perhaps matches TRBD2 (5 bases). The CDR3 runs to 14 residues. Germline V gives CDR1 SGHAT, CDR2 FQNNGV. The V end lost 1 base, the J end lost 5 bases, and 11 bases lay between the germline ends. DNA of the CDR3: TGTGCCAGCAGCTTAGGATGGAGGCGGGAGACCCAGTACTTC. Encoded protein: CASSLGWRRETQYF.

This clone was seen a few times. The CDR3 spells CASSRGTSGSGGELFF. The CDR3 nucleotides read TGTGCCAGCAGCCGGGGGACTAGCGGGAGCGGCGGGGAGCTGTTTTTT. The rearrangement uses TRBV11-2 and TRBJ2-2; 14 bases map to TRBD2. Germline lookup yields CDR1 SGHAT and CDR2 FQNNGV. The trim removed 5 bases at V and 7 bases at J, leaving 6 bases unmatched. The length of the CDR3 is 16 residues. The whole variable domain, filled in from reference TRBV11-2 and TRBJ2-2, reads EAGVAQSPRYKIIEKRQSVAFWCNPISGHATLYWYQQILGQGPKLLIQFQNNGVVDDSQLPKDRFSAERLKGVDSTLKIQPAKLEDSAVYLCASSRGTSGSGGELFFGEGSRLTVL.

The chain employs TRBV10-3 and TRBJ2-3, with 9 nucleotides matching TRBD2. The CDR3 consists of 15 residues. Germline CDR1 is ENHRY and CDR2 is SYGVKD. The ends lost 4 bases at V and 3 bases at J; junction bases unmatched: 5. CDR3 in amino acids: CAISGGLAGTDTQYF. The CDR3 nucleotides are TGTGCCATCAGTGGGGGTCTAGCGGGAACAGATACGCAGTATTTT.

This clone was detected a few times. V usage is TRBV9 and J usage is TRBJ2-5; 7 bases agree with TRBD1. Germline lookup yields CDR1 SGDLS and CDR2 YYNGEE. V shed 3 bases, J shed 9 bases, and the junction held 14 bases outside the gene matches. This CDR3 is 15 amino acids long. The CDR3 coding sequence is TGTGCCAGCAGCGCCCGGGACAGCCGCTCGTCGGCCCAGTACTTC. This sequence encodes CASSARDSRSSAQYF.

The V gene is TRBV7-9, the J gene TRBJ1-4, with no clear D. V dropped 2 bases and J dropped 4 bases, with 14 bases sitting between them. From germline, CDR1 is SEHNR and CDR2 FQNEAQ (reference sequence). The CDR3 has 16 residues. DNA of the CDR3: TGTGCCAGCAGCTTACTCATGGCAGGTCGTAATGAAAAACTGTTTTTT. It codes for CASSLLMAGRNEKLFF. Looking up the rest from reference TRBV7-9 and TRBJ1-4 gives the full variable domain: DTGVSQNPRHKITKRGQNVTFRCDPISEHNRLYWYRQTLGQGPEFLTYFQNEAQLEKSRLLSDRFSAERPKGSFSTLEIQRTEQGDSAMYLCASSLLMAGRNEKLFFGSGTQLSVL.

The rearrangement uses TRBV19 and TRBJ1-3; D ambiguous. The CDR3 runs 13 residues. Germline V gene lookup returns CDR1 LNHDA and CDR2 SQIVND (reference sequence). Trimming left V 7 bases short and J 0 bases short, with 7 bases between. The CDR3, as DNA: TGTGCCAGTATGGAGCCCTCTGGAAACACCATATATTTT. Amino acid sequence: CASMEPSGNTIYF.

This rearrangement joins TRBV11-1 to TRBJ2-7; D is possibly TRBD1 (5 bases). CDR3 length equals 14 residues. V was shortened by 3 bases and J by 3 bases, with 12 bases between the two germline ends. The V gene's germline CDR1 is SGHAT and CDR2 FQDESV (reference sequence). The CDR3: CASSFDSYDYEQYF. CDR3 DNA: TGTGCCAGCAGCTTCGACAGCTACGACTACGAGCAGTACTTC.

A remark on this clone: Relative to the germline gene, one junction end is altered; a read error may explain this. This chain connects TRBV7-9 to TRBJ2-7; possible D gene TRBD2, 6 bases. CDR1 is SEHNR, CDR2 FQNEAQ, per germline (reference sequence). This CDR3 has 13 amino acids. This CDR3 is CSSSFRDFGEQYF. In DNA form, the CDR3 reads TGTTCCAGCAGCTTCCGGGACTTCGGCGAGCAGTACTTC.

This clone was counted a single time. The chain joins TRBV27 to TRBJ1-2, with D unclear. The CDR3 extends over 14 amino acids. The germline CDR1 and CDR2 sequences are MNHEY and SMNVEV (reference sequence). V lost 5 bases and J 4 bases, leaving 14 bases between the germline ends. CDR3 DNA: TGTGCCAGCAGTCCGCGCGCAGGAAGCTATGGCTACACCTTC. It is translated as CASSPRAGSYGYTF.

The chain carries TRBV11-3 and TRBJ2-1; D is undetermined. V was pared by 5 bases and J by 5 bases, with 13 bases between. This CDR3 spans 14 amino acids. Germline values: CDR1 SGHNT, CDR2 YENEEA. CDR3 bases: TGTGCCAGCAGCAGACGCCAGGAAAACAATGAGCAGTTCTTC. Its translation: CASSRRQENNEQFF.

CDR3 amino acids: CASSLGTEFTKLFF. In DNA form, the CDR3 reads TGTGCCAGCAGTTTAGGGACAGAGTTTACAAAACTGTTTTTT. The chain uses TRBV28 and TRBJ1-4, with 7 bases lining up with TRBD1. The V gene end was trimmed by 2 bases and the J gene end by 10 bases; junction bases not matched to a gene: 7. The CDR3 is made up of 14 amino acids. CDR1 and CDR2 (germline): MDHEN, SYDVKM.

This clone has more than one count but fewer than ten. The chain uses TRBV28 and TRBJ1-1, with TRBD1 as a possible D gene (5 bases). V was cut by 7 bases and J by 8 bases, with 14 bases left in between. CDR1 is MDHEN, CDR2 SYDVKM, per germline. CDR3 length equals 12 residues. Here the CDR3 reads CASIPMAGEAFF. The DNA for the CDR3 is TGTGCCAGCATCCCGATGGCAGGGGAAGCTTTCTTT.

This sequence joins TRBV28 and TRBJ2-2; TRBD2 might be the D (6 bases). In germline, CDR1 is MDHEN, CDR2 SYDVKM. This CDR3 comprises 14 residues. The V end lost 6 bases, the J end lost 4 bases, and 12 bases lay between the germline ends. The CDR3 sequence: CASRGGEVTGELFF. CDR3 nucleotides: TGTGCCAGCAGGGGTGGGGAGGTCACCGGGGAGCTGTTTTTT.

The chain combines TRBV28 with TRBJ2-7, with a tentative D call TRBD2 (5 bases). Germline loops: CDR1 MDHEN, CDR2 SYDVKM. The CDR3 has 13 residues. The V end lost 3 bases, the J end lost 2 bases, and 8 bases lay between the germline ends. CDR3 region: CASSFGEAYEQYF. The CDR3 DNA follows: TGTGCCAGCAGTTTCGGGGAAGCCTACGAGCAGTACTTC.